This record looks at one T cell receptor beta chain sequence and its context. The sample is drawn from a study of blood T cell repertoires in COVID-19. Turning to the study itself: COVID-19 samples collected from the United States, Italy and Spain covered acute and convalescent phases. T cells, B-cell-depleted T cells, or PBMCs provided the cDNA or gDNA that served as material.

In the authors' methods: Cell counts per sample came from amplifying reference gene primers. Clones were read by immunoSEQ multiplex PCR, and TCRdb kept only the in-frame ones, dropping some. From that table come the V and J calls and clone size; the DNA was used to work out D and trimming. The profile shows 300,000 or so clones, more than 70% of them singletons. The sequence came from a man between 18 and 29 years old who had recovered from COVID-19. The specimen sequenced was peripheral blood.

CDR3 loop: CAIMRESTDTQYF. Here the CDR3 DNA reads TGTGCCATCATGCGAGAAAGCACAGATACGCAGTATTTT. The rearrangement uses TRBV10-3 and TRBJ2-3; D is ambiguous. The CDR3 contains 13 residues. Germline V gene data show CDR1 as ENHRY and CDR2 as SYGVKD. Trimming took 7 bases from V and 0 from J, leaving 8 bases between them.